One sample yielded the 22 T cell receptor beta chains listed below, sequenced in a study of cytomegalovirus exposure and HLA in healthy donors. The PCR ran on 60 Vbeta and 13 Jbeta primers. Repertoires were generated with immunoSEQ multiplex PCR, while TCRdb's copy carries only in-frame clones and drops some. Among about 110,000 clones, about 74% were seen once, and the ten largest hold 13% to 15%. Sequenced input: PBMCs. These receptors all come from a woman in her 40s in good health and CMV-seropositive.

The rearrangement uses TRBV6-1 and TRBJ2-5; D remains unclear. V was trimmed by 6 bases and J by 1 base, leaving 3 bases between them. The CDR3 runs 11 residues. Germline CDR1 MNHNS, CDR2 SASEGT. The CDR3 nucleotides are TGTGCCAGCAGGGCCCAAGAGACCCAGTACTTC. It encodes CASRAQETQYF.

This clone came up a few times. V and J are TRBV6-4 and TRBJ2-6; no clear D gene. V was pared by 5 bases and J by 0 bases, with 5 bases between. The CDR3 has 14 residues. Germline CDR1 and CDR2: MRHNA and SNTAGT. CDR3 loop: CASSSISGANVLTF. The CDR3 nucleotides are TGTGCCAGCAGTTCTATCTCTGGGGCCAACGTCCTGACTTTC.

The chain joins TRBV28 to TRBJ1-1; 8 nucleotides agree with TRBD1. The J segment lost 1 base and the V segment lost 2 bases, leaving 3 bases of the junction unmatched. The germline V gene has CDR1 MDHEN and CDR2 SYDVKM. The CDR3 has 15 amino acids. Here the CDR3 reads CASSLPGQANTEAFF. In nucleotides, the CDR3 is TGTGCCAGCAGTTTACCGGGACAGGCGAACACTGAAGCTTTCTTT. The variable domain in full, with the rest retrieved from reference TRBV28 and TRBJ1-1, is DVKVTQSSRYLVKRTGEKVFLECVQDMDHENMFWYRQDPGLGLRLIYFSYDVKMKEKGDIPEGYSVSREKKERFSLILESASTNQTSMYLCASSLPGQANTEAFFGQGTRLTVV.

CDR3 region: CASRGGQGGYQPQHF. CDR3 nucleotide sequence: TGTGCCAGCAGGGGGGGACAGGGGGGTTATCAGCCCCAGCATTTT. The genes are TRBV6-1 and TRBJ1-5; 11 bases match TRBD1. Trimming cost V 6 bases and J 5 bases; bases outside gene matches: 6. The CDR3 consists of 15 residues. Germline-derived CDR1 and CDR2 are MNHNS and SASEGT.

The chain recombines TRBV15 with TRBJ2-1; tentative D call: TRBD2 (5 bases). The CDR3 totals 15 residues. Per germline, CDR1 LNHNV and CDR2 YYDKDF (reference sequence). V lost 5 bases to trimming and J lost 8 bases, with 19 bases between them. The CDR3, as DNA: TGTGCCACCAGCGGGAGACCGAGCGAAGTCGATGAGCAGTTCTTC. It is translated as CATSGRPSEVDEQFF.

Here the CDR3 reads CASSLSPGQNTEAFF. In nucleotides, the CDR3 is TGTGCCAGCAGCCTCTCCCCGGGACAGAACACTGAAGCTTTCTTT. The V call is TRBV11-2, the J call TRBJ1-1, with D possibly being TRBD1 (6 bases). CDR3 length: 15 residues. Trimming pared 5 bases from V and 1 base from J, leaving 14 bases between. CDR1 SGHAT and CDR2 FQNNGV come from the germline V gene.

The chain combines TRBV23-1 with TRBJ1-2; D might be TRBD1 (5 bases). TRBV23-1 is an open reading frame whose function is uncertain. CDR3 length: 15 amino acids. The V and J ends lost 8 bases and 3 bases respectively, with 19 bases between them. As DNA, the CDR3 is TGCGCCAGCGGGCGTGAGTCGGAGGGGCACTATGGCTACACCTTC. It yields the protein CASGRESEGHYGYTF.

The rearrangement joins TRBV21-1 to TRBJ1-5; the D call in the table, TRBD1, was not verified against the DNA. TRBV21-1 is shown as a pseudogene. The CDR3 spans 17 residues. The CDR3 reads CASTKWGAGGSNQPQHF. The DNA for the CDR3 is TGTGCCAGCACCAAATGGGGGGCAGGGGGGAGCAATCAGCCCCAGCATTTT.

The gene calls are TRBV7-3 and TRBJ1-1; 11 bases agree with TRBD1. The CDR3 length is 14 residues. Trimming at V came to 5 bases and at J to 10 bases, leaving 9 bases not matched to a gene. Germline-derived CDR1 and CDR2 are SGHTA and FQGTGA. CDR3 sequence reads: CASSASGGQGGAFF. CDR3 nucleotides: TGTGCCAGCAGCGCATCCGGGGGACAGGGGGGAGCTTTCTTT. The entire variable domain, with the rest obtained from reference TRBV7-3 and TRBJ1-1, is as follows: GAGVSQTPSNKVTEKGKYVELRCDPISGHTALYWYRQSLGQGPEFLIYFQGTGAADDSGLPNDRFFAVRPEGSVSTLKIQRTERGDSAVYLCASSASGGQGGAFFGQGTRLTVV.

The chain couples TRBV7-9 to TRBJ1-2; D unresolved. With 5 bases removed from V and 3 bases from J, the gap between germline ends came to 13 bases. The CDR3 consists of 14 residues. Germline-derived CDR1 and CDR2 are SEHNR and FQNEAQ (reference sequence). CDR3 amino acids: CASSPGAFYYGYTF. The CDR3 nucleotides are TGTGCCAGCAGCCCCGGAGCCTTCTACTATGGCTACACCTTC. Full variable domain (remainder filled in from reference TRBV7-9 and TRBJ1-2): DTGVSQNPRHKITKRGQNVTFRCDPISEHNRLYWYRQTLGQGPEFLTYFQNEAQLEKSRLLSDRFSAERPKGSFSTLEIQRTEQGDSAMYLCASSPGAFYYGYTFGSGTRLTVV.

The chain recombines TRBV7-2 with TRBJ2-5; 12 bases are shared with TRBD2. Germline-derived CDR1 and CDR2 are SGHTA and FQGNSA. V lost 6 bases and J lost 5; bases outside the gene matches: 7. This CDR3 is 15 amino acids long. The chain's CDR3 is CASRFLAGGMETQYF. The CDR3 region has the DNA TGTGCCAGCAGATTTCTAGCGGGGGGGATGGAGACCCAGTACTTC.

This chain uses TRBV27 with TRBJ1-6, with 8 bases fitting TRBD1. CDR1 is MNHEY, CDR2 SMNVEV, per germline (reference sequence). V lost 7 bases, J lost 6 bases, and 11 bases stayed unmatched. This CDR3 is built from 16 residues. The CDR3 nucleotides are TGTGCCAGCAAGAAGCATACGGGACAGGTTAATTCACCCCTCCACTTT. Translating it yields CASKKHTGQVNSPLHF.

This clone was seen just once. The V gene is TRBV12-5, the J gene TRBJ2-1, with 9 bases aligning to TRBD2. Germline CDR1 LGHNT, CDR2 FRNRAP. This CDR3 region has 13 residues. V lost 6 bases, J lost 6 bases, and 3 bases stayed unmatched. The CDR3 DNA sequence: TGTGCTAGTGGCCTTAGCGGGAGCAATGAGCAGTTCTTC. Its translation: CASGLSGSNEQFF.

The rearrangement links TRBV4-1 to TRBJ1-4; D call uncertain. V was trimmed by 2 bases and J by 4 bases, leaving 5 bases between them. The V gene's germline CDR1 is MGHRA and CDR2 YSYEKL. The CDR3 extends over 13 amino acids. Here the CDR3 reads CASSQQYNEKLFF. CDR3 nucleotide sequence: TGCGCCAGCAGCCAACAGTATAATGAAAAACTGTTTTTT.

V gene TRBV5-1 combines with J gene TRBJ1-2; 12 bases map to TRBD1. This CDR3 is 15 amino acids long. Germline loops: CDR1 SGHRS, CDR2 YFSETQ. V lost 3 bases, J lost 5 bases, and 5 bases stayed unmatched. The CDR3 reads CASSSGTGGFYGYTF. CDR3 nucleotide sequence: TGCGCCAGCAGCTCCGGGACAGGGGGCTTTTATGGCTACACCTTC.

J is TRBJ2-3 and V is TRBV5-5; 11 bases are a match to TRBD2. The CDR3 is 16 amino acids. After removal of 2 bases from V and 6 bases from J, the junction contained 8 bases not matched to a gene. Germline CDR1 is SGHKS and CDR2 is YYEKEE (reference sequence). The chain's CDR3 is CASSFRLAGTLDTQYF. The CDR3 coding sequence is TGTGCCAGCAGCTTTAGACTAGCGGGGACCTTGGATACGCAGTATTTT.

The chain carries TRBV7-9 and TRBJ2-3, with 14 positions matching TRBD2. This CDR3 has 17 residues. Losses at the gene ends were 0 bases for V and 3 bases for J; bases not matched to a gene: 2. Germline assignment: CDR1 SEHNR and CDR2 FQNEAQ (reference sequence). Here the CDR3 reads CASSLAGTSGGTDTQYF. In DNA form, the CDR3 reads TGTGCCAGCAGCTTAGCCGGGACTAGCGGGGGAACAGATACGCAGTATTTT.

The rearrangement links TRBV2 to TRBJ2-5, with D possibly TRBD1 on 5 matching bases. Germline V gives CDR1 SNHLY, CDR2 FYNNEI. The CDR3 sequence is 12 residues long. V was clipped by 11 bases and J by 3 bases, with 13 bases between them. CDR3 amino acids: CASTETEETQYF. Written as DNA, the CDR3 is TGTGCCTCAACCGAGACAGAAGAGACCCAGTACTTC. The full variable domain, its missing parts supplied by reference TRBV2 and TRBJ2-5, is EPEVTQTPSHQVTQMGQEVILRCVPISNHLYFYWYRQILGQKVEFLVSFYNNEISEKSEIFDDQFSVERPDGSNFTLKIRSTKLEDSAMYFCASTETEETQYFGPGTRLLVL.

The rearrangement links TRBV9 to TRBJ1-1, with 7 bases identical to TRBD1. From germline, CDR1 is SGDLS and CDR2 YYNGEE. This CDR3 has 13 residues. Germline trimming cut 0 bases from V and 8 bases from J; bases unmatched to any gene: 4. This CDR3 reads CASSVDSTGEAFF. CDR3 nucleotides: TGTGCCAGCAGCGTAGACTCGACAGGGGAAGCTTTCTTT.

The chain has TRBV4-2 and TRBJ1-6; D perhaps matches TRBD1 (5 bases). This CDR3 contains 17 residues. Germline lookup yields CDR1 LGHNA and CDR2 YNFKEQ. V lost 0 bases, J lost 8 bases, and 17 bases lay in between. The CDR3 region has the DNA TGTGCCAGCAGCCAAGATGGGGAAGGGGTTGGGGATTCACCCCTCCACTTT. Translating gives CASSQDGEGVGDSPLHF.

The chain uses TRBV4-3 and TRBJ2-3, with 13 bases identical to TRBD2. This CDR3 has 15 amino acids. J was trimmed by 7 bases and V by 5 bases; bases with no gene match: 6. CDR1 LGHNA and CDR2 YSLEER come from the germline V gene. This CDR3 reads CASSETSGGAHTQYF. The CDR3 DNA reads as TGCGCCAGCAGCGAAACTAGCGGGGGGGCGCATACGCAGTATTTT.

The genes are TRBV30 and TRBJ1-1, with D possibly matching TRBD1 (5 bases). V lost 8 bases, J lost 2 bases, and 15 bases lay in between. Germline V CDR1 and CDR2: GTSNPN, SVGIG (reference sequence). This CDR3 has 13 amino acids. The CDR3 loop reads CARNKGFNTEAFF. CDR3 nucleotides: TGTGCCCGAAATAAGGGGTTTAACACTGAAGCTTTCTTT.